This TCR beta chain was observed in a study of molecular identifiers for immune sequencing clone quantification. Previously described methods and listed TCR primers produced bulk TCR libraries. MiXCR, applied by TCRdb to the PCR reads, yields one record per CDR3 protein. The data contain about 510,000 distinct CDR3 sequences, approximately 25% of them singletons. Notes on the study in general: Should identical TCR molecules share a barcode, the sizes of highly expanded clones could be underestimated. Clones above 20 RNA copies contained over 99% of effector molecules and under 1% of naive molecules.

There are 16 residues in the CDR3. The V segment lost 3 bases and the J segment 3 bases; nucleotides outside the gene matches: 10. On this clonotype: Its antigen is currently unknown.

Sorting captured naive CD8 T cells as CD8+CD4-CCR7+CD45RA+. The specimen sequenced was naive CD8+ T cells from blood, with Jurkat cell RNA spiked in. Subset in this sample: FACS-sorted CD8+CD4-CCR7+CD45RA+ naive T cells. The TCR comes from a human donor in good health. Some libraries in this study had Jurkat cell RNA spiked in. V gene TRBV12-3 or TRBV12-4 combines with J gene TRBJ2-7; 8 bases align to TRBD2. DNA of the CDR3: TGTGCCAGCAGTTTCGGCGGGGGCGGGGGGCTCTACGAGCAGTACTTC. Protein sequence: CASSFGGGGGLYEQYF.